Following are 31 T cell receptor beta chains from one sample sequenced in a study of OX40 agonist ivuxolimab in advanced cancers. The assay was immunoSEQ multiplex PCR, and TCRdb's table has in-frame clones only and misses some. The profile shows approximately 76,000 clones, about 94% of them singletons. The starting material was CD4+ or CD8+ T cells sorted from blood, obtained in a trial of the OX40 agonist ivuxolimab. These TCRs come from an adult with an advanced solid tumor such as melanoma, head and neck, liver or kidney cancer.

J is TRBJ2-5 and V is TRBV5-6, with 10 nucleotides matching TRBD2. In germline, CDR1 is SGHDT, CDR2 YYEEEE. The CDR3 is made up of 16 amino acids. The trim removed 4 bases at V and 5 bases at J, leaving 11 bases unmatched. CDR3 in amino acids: CASSELPGLAPETQYF. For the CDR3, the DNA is TGTGCCAGCAGCGAGCTCCCGGGACTAGCGCCGGAGACCCAGTACTTC.

The CDR3 loop reads CASSFWRGGTTSSYEQYF. The DNA for the CDR3 is TGTGCCAGCAGCTTCTGGCGGGGGGGTACTACGAGCTCCTACGAGCAGTACTTC. This sequence joins TRBV7-8 and TRBJ2-7, with 9 bases fitting TRBD2. V was pared by 3 bases and J by 0 bases, with 12 bases of the junction left unmatched. Germline CDR1 is SGHVS and CDR2 is FQNEAQ. The CDR3 runs to 18 residues.

The CDR3 region has the DNA TGCGCCAGCAGGGACAGGGGGACCGGGGAGCTGTTTTTT. It codes for CASRDRGTGELFF. The chain joins TRBV10-1 to TRBJ2-2; TRBD1 aligns across 10 bases. Germline V gene sequence: CDR1 WNHNN, CDR2 SYGVQD (reference sequence). V lost 6 bases and J lost 5; bases outside the gene matches: 0. The CDR3 loop spans 13 amino acids.

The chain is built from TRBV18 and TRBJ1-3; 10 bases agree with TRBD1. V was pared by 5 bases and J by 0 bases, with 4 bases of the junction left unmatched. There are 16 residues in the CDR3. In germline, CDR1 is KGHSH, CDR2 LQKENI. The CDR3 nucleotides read TGTGCCAGCTCAACGGGACAGGGGCACTCTGGAAACACCATATATTTT. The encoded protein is CASSTGQGHSGNTIYF.

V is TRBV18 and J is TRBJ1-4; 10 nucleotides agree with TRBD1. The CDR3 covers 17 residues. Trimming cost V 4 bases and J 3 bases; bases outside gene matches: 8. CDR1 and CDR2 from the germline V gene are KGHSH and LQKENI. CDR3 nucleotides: TGTGCCAGCTCACGAGAGACAGGGGGCCGCGCTAATGAAAAACTGTTTTTT. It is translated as CASSRETGGRANEKLFF.

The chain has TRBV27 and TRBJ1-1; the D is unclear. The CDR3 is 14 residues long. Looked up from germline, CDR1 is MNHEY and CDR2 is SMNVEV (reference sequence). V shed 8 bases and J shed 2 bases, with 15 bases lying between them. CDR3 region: CASRADPINTEAFF. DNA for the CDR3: TGTGCCAGCCGGGCTGACCCCATAAACACTGAAGCTTTCTTT.

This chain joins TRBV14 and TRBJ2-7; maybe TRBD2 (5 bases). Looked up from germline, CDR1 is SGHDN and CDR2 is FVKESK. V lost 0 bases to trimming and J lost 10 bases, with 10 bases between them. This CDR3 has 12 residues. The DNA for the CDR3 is TGTGCCAGCAGCCAAGATCCCGGGGTCCAGTACTTC. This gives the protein CASSQDPGVQYF.

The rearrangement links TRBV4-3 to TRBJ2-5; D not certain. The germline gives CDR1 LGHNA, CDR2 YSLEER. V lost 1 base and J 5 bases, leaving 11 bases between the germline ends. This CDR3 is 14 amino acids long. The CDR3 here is CASSQGIGRETQYF. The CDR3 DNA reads TGCGCCAGCAGCCAAGGCATAGGCCGGGAGACCCAGTACTTC.

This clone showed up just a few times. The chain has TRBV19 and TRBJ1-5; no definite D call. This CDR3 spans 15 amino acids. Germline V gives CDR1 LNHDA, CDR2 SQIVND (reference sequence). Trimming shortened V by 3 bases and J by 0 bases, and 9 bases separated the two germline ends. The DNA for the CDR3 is TGTGCCAGTAGTATTAGTCCTCGTAGCAATCAGCCCCAGCATTTT. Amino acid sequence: CASSISPRSNQPQHF.

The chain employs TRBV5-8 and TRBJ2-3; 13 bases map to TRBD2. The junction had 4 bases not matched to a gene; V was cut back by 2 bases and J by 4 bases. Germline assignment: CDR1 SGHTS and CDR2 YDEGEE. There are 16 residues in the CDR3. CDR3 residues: CASSFGLAGEADTQYF. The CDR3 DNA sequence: TGTGCCAGCAGCTTCGGACTAGCGGGAGAAGCAGATACGCAGTATTTT.

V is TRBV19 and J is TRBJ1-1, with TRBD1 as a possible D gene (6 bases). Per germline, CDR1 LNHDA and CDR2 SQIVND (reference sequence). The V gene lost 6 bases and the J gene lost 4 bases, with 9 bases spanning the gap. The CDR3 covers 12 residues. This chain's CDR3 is CASSRGPTEAFF. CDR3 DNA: TGTGCCAGTAGCAGGGGTCCCACTGAAGCTTTCTTT.

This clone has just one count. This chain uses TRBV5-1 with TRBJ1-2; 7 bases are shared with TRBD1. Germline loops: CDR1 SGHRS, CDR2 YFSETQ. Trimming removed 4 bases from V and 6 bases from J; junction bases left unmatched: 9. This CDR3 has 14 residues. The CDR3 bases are TGCGCCAGCAGCCCTGGAGACAGGGTACATGGCTACACCTTC. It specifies CASSPGDRVHGYTF.

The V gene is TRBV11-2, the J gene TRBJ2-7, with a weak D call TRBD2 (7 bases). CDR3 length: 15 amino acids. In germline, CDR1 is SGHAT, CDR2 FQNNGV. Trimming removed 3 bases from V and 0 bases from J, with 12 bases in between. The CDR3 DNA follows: TGTGCCAGCAGCTTGGGGGGGGCCGGCTCCTACGAGCAGTACTTC. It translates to CASSLGGAGSYEQYF. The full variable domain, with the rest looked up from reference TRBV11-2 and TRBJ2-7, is EAGVAQSPRYKIIEKRQSVAFWCNPISGHATLYWYQQILGQGPKLLIQFQNNGVVDDSQLPKDRFSAERLKGVDSTLKIQPAKLEDSAVYLCASSLGGAGSYEQYFGPGTRLTVT.

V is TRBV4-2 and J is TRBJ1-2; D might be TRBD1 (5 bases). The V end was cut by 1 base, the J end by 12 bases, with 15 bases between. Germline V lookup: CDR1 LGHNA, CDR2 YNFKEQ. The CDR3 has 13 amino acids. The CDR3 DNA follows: TGTGCCAGCAGCCAAGCGGGACGGCAAGAAGACACCTTC. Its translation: CASSQAGRQEDTF.

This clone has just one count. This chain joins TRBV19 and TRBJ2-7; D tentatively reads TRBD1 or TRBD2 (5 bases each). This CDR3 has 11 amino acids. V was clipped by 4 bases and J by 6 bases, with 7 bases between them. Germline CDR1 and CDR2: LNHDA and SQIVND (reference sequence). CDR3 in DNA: TGTGCCAGTAGTAACGGGGCCGAGCAGTACTTC. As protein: CASSNGAEQYF.

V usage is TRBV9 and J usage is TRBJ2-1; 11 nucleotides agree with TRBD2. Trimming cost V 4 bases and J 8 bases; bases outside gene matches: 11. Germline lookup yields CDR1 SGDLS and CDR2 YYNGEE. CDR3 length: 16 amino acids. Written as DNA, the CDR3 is TGTGCCAGCAGCACCACCGGGACTAGCGGTATGGATGAGCAGTTCTTC. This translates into CASSTTGTSGMDEQFF.

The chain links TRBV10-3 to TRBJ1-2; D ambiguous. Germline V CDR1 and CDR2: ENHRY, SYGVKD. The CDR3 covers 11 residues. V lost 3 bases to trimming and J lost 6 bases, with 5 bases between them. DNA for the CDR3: TGTGCCATCAGTGATCCTCATGGCTACACCTTC. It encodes CAISDPHGYTF.

In DNA form, the CDR3 reads TGTGCCAGCAGTCCGATGACAGGGGCCATAGGTGGCTACACCTTC. Translated: CASSPMTGAIGGYTF. V gene TRBV27 combines with J gene TRBJ1-2, with TRBD1 identical over 8 bases. The CDR3 covers 15 residues. Looked up from germline, CDR1 is MNHEY and CDR2 is SMNVEV (reference sequence). V shed 5 bases, J shed 7 bases, and the junction held 12 bases outside the gene matches.

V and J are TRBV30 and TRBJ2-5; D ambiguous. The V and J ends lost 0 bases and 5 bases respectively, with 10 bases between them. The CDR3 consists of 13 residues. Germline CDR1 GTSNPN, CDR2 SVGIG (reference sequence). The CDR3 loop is CAWSVTSGETQYF. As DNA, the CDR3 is TGTGCCTGGAGTGTAACAAGTGGGGAGACCCAGTACTTC.

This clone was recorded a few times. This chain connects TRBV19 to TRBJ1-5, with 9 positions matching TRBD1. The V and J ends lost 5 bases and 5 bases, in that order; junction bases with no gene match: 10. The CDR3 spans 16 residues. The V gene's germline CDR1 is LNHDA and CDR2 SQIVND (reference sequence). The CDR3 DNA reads TGTGCCAGTAGTCCGTACCGGGACAGGGTTGATCAGCCCCAGCATTTT. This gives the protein CASSPYRDRVDQPQHF.

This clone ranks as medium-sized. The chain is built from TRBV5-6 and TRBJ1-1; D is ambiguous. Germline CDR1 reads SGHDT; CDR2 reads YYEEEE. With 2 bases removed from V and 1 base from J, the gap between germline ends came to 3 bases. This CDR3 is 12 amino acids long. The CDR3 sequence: CASSFANTEAFF. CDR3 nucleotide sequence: TGTGCCAGCAGCTTCGCGAACACTGAAGCTTTCTTT.

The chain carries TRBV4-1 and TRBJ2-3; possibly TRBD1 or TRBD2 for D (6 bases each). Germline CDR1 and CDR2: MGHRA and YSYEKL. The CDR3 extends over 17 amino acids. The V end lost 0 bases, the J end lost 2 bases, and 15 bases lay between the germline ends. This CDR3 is CASSQEGGLAFTDTQYF. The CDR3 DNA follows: TGCGCCAGCAGCCAAGAAGGGGGGTTGGCGTTCACAGATACGCAGTATTTT.

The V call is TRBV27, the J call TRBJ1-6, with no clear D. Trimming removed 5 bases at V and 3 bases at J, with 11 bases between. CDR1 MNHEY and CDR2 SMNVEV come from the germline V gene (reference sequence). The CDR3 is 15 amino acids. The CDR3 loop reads CASSPLELYNSPLHF. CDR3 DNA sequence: TGTGCCAGCAGTCCCCTGGAACTCTATAATTCACCCCTCCACTTT.

The CDR3 nucleotides read TGTGCCAGCTCACCCCCCGGGGGCCTTAGTCAGCCCCAGCATTTT. This sequence encodes CASSPPGGLSQPQHF. The V gene is TRBV18, the J gene TRBJ1-5, with D tentatively TRBD1 (6 bases). Germline CDR1 is KGHSH and CDR2 is LQKENI. Trimming removed 3 bases from V and 6 bases from J, with 15 bases in between. This CDR3 region has 15 residues.

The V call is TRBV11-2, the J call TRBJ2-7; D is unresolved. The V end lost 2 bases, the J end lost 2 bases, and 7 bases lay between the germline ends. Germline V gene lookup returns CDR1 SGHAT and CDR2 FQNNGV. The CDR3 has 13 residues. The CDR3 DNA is TGTGCCAGCAGCTTAAACCAAGCCTACGAGCAGTACTTC. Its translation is CASSLNQAYEQYF.

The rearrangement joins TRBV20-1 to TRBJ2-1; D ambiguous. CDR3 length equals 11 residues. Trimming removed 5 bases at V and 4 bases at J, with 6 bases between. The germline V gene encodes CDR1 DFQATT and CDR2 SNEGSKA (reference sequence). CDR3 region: CSAYKYNEQFF. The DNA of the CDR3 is TGCAGTGCTTATAAATACAATGAGCAGTTCTTC.

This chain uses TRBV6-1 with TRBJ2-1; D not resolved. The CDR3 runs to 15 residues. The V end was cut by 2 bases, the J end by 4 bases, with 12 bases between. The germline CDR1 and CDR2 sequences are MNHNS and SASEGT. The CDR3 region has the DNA TGTGCCAGCAGTGAACCTAGATTAACTTACAATGAGCAGTTCTTC. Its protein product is CASSEPRLTYNEQFF.

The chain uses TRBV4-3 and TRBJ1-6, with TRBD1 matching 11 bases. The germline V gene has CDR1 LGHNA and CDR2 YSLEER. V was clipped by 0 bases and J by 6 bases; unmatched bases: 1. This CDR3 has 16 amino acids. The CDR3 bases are TGCGCCAGCAGCCAAGAAGGGACAGGGGGTAATTCACCCCTCCACTTT. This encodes CASSQEGTGGNSPLHF.

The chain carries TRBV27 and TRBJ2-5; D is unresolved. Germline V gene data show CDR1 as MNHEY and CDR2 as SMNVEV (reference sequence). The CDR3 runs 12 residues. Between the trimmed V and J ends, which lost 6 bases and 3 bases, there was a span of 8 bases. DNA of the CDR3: TGTGCCAGCAGAGCAGGCAAAGAGACCCAGTACTTC. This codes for CASRAGKETQYF.

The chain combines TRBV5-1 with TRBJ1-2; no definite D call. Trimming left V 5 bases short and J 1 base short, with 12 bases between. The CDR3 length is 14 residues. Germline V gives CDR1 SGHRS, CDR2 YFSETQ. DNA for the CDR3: TGCGCCAGCAGGGACGATCATTTTAACTATGGCTACACCTTC. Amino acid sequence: CASRDDHFNYGYTF.

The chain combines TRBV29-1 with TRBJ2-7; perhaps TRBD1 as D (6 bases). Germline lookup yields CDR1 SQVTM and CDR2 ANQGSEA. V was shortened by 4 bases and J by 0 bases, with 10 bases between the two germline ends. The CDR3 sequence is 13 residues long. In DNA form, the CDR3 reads TGCAGCGTTGGAGGGGACACCTCCTACGAGCAGTACTTC. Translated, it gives CSVGGDTSYEQYF.